Listed below are T cell receptor beta chains from one sample, sequenced in a study of T-cell memory formation after mild COVID-19. TCRdb itself ran the 5' RACE reads through MiXCR, one entry per CDR3 protein. This table has hundreds of thousands of distinct CDR3 sequences, 15% to 20% appearing once. Sequencing was carried out using PBMCs or a T cell subset sorted from them (not recorded which). All receptors derive from an adult woman who had mild COVID-19 (a few samples of this study predate the infection). Cell type and time point are not known. Each CDR3 is given with its conserved first and last residue. Each record gives: clone size, J gene, V gene, D gene, CDR3 DNA, CDR3 protein. A D gene is named only where the DNA matches it firmly. Only some rows state a clone size, as once, few, many or a class for expanded clones.

abundance: .
j_gene: TRBJ2-3
v_gene: TRBV25-1
d_gene: .
CDR3nt: TGTGCCAGCAGTCCTCCCGGGCTAGCATTAGATACGCAGTATTTT
CDR3aa: CASSPPGLALDTQYF

abundance: few
j_gene: TRBJ2-1
v_gene: TRBV12-3/TRBV12-4
d_gene: .
CDR3nt: TGTGCCAGCAGTTTCGGAGGGGGGGGGAGCTCCTACAATGAGCAGTTCTTC
CDR3aa: CASSFGGGGSSYNEQFF

abundance: few
j_gene: TRBJ1-3
v_gene: TRBV12-3/TRBV12-4
d_gene: .
CDR3nt: TGTGCCAGCAACCCCGGGACTTCCCGTGGAAACACCATATATTTT
CDR3aa: CASNPGTSRGNTIYF

abundance: .
j_gene: TRBJ2-7
v_gene: TRBV12-3/TRBV12-4
d_gene: .
CDR3nt: TGTGCCAGCAGTTCGACTAGCTTGACAGGGCCTTCCTACGAGCAGTACTTC
CDR3aa: CASSSTSLTGPSYEQYF

abundance: few
j_gene: TRBJ2-5
v_gene: TRBV18
d_gene: TRBD1
CDR3nt: TGTGCCAGTTCGGGACAGCAAGAGACCCAGTACTTC
CDR3aa: CASSGQQETQYF

abundance: few
j_gene: TRBJ2-7
v_gene: TRBV12-3/TRBV12-4
d_gene: TRBD1
CDR3nt: TGTGCCAGCAGACAGGGGACGACCTACGAGCAGTACTTC
CDR3aa: CASRQGTTYEQYF

abundance: few
j_gene: TRBJ2-1
v_gene: TRBV18
d_gene: TRBD2
CDR3nt: TGTGCCAGCTCACCGACCATCGACGGCGGGGGTGAGCAGTTCTTC
CDR3aa: CASSPTIDGGGEQFF

abundance: .
j_gene: TRBJ2-3
v_gene: TRBV7-3
d_gene: .
CDR3nt: TGTGCCAGCAGGTGGGGCATTGGCACAGATACGCAGTATTTT
CDR3aa: CASRWGIGTDTQYF

abundance: few
j_gene: TRBJ2-3
v_gene: TRBV2
d_gene: .
CDR3nt: TGTGCCAGCAGGAAAATTGGGTACGGTTCCGATACGCAGTATTTT
CDR3aa: CASRKIGYGSDTQYF

abundance: .
j_gene: TRBJ1-2
v_gene: TRBV5-5
d_gene: .
CDR3nt: TGTGCCAGCAGCTTAAATCCGGGCCCTCAGCAAGGCTACACCTTC
CDR3aa: CASSLNPGPQQGYTF

abundance: few
j_gene: TRBJ2-2
v_gene: TRBV3-1
d_gene: .
CDR3nt: TGTGCCAGCAGCCCCCACAAGGGATCCGGGGAGCTGTTTTTT
CDR3aa: CASSPHKGSGELFF

abundance: once
j_gene: TRBJ1-6
v_gene: TRBV25-1
d_gene: .
CDR3nt: TGTGCCAGCAGTGGGGCAGGGGATAATTCACCCCTCCACTTT
CDR3aa: CASSGAGDNSPLHF

abundance: few
j_gene: TRBJ1-4
v_gene: TRBV5-1
d_gene: .
CDR3nt: TGCGCCAGCAGCCCGGAGGCGGCAACTAATGAAAAACTGTTTTTT
CDR3aa: CASSPEAATNEKLFF

abundance: .
j_gene: TRBJ1-2
v_gene: TRBV7-9
d_gene: .
CDR3nt: TGTGCCAGCAGCCCCCCAGAGGGCAGGTTGTACTATGGCTACACCTTC
CDR3aa: CASSPPEGRLYYGYTF

abundance: many
j_gene: TRBJ1-1
v_gene: TRBV5-1
d_gene: TRBD1
CDR3nt: TGTGCCAGCAGCCCCGGGACAGCGAACACTGAAGCTTTCTTT
CDR3aa: CASSPGTANTEAFF

abundance: .
j_gene: TRBJ2-4
v_gene: TRBV4-3
d_gene: TRBD2
CDR3nt: TGCGCCAGCAGCCAAGAAATTACCGCTAGCGGGACGAACATTCAGTACTTC
CDR3aa: CASSQEITASGTNIQYF

abundance: .
j_gene: TRBJ1-2
v_gene: TRBV25-1
d_gene: .
CDR3nt: TGTGCCAGCAGTGAATTGATGGGTGGCTACACCTTC
CDR3aa: CASSELMGGYTF

abundance: .
j_gene: TRBJ2-1
v_gene: TRBV5-1
d_gene: .
CDR3nt: TGCGCCAGCCGCCTCAGGGAAAATGAGCAGTTCTTC
CDR3aa: CASRLRENEQFF

abundance: many
j_gene: TRBJ1-1
v_gene: TRBV12-3/TRBV12-4
d_gene: .
CDR3nt: TGTGCCAGCAGTTTTAGAGGAATGAACACTGAAGCTTTCTTT
CDR3aa: CASSFRGMNTEAFF

abundance: .
j_gene: TRBJ2-7
v_gene: TRBV9
d_gene: .
CDR3nt: TGTGCCAGCAGCGGACCTTTGGGCAGGGGAGATATCTACGAGCAGTACTTC
CDR3aa: CASSGPLGRGDIYEQYF

abundance: .
j_gene: TRBJ2-1
v_gene: TRBV5-4
d_gene: TRBD2
CDR3nt: TGTGCCAGCAGCGGGGGGGTCAGTGAGCAGTTCTTC
CDR3aa: CASSGGVSEQFF

abundance: few
j_gene: TRBJ1-1
v_gene: TRBV11-3
d_gene: .
CDR3nt: TGTGCCAGCAGCCGTCCTTCGGCGGAAATCATGAACACTGAAGCTTTCTTT
CDR3aa: CASSRPSAEIMNTEAFF

abundance: many
j_gene: TRBJ1-1
v_gene: TRBV10-3
d_gene: .
CDR3nt: TGTGCCATCAATAGTCGAATGAACACTGAAGCTTTCTTT
CDR3aa: CAINSRMNTEAFF

abundance: many
j_gene: TRBJ1-3
v_gene: TRBV6-5
d_gene: .
CDR3nt: TGTGCCAGCCTACCTTCCTCTGGAAACACCATATATTTT
CDR3aa: CASLPSSGNTIYF

abundance: few
j_gene: TRBJ1-2
v_gene: TRBV30
d_gene: TRBD1
CDR3nt: TGTGCCTGGTCCACAGGGGCGAGAGGCTACACCTTC
CDR3aa: CAWSTGARGYTF

abundance: many
j_gene: TRBJ2-1
v_gene: TRBV5-1
d_gene: TRBD2
CDR3nt: TGCGCCAGCAGCTTGCGTGTGGAGGACGGGAGGGTCTACAATGAGCAGTTCTTC
CDR3aa: CASSLRVEDGRVYNEQFF

abundance: few
j_gene: TRBJ2-3
v_gene: TRBV7-9
d_gene: TRBD2
CDR3nt: TGTGCCAGCAGCTTATTGGTTAGCGGGAGTGTAGATACGCAGTATTTT
CDR3aa: CASSLLVSGSVDTQYF

abundance: .
j_gene: TRBJ1-6
v_gene: TRBV7-8
d_gene: TRBD1
CDR3nt: TGTGCCAGCAGCCCGGGGGACAGTCGCAACAAAGGGATAAATTCACCCCTCCACTTT
CDR3aa: CASSPGDSRNKGINSPLHF

abundance: few
j_gene: TRBJ2-1
v_gene: TRBV11-1
d_gene: TRBD1
CDR3nt: TGTGCCAGCAGCCGAGGGACAGGGGTGTGGAATGAGCAGTTCTTC
CDR3aa: CASSRGTGVWNEQFF

abundance: few
j_gene: TRBJ2-1
v_gene: TRBV29-1
d_gene: TRBD2
CDR3nt: TGCAGCGTTGGGGGCGGGAGTCCGAGCTCCTACAATGAGCAGTTCTTC
CDR3aa: CSVGGGSPSSYNEQFF

abundance: few
j_gene: TRBJ1-2
v_gene: TRBV12-3/TRBV12-4
d_gene: .
CDR3nt: TGTGCCAGCAGTCCACTCCGTACTCGCCCCCTCACCTATGGCTACACCTTC
CDR3aa: CASSPLRTRPLTYGYTF

abundance: .
j_gene: TRBJ2-7
v_gene: TRBV20-1
d_gene: TRBD2
CDR3nt: TGCAGTGCCCCGAAGCCGGGACTAGCGGGAGAAGAGCAGTACTTC
CDR3aa: CSAPKPGLAGEEQYF

abundance: few
j_gene: TRBJ2-6
v_gene: TRBV7-8
d_gene: TRBD1
CDR3nt: TGTGCCAGCAGCCTCTTGGGGACAGGGTACTCTGGGGCCAACGTCCTGACTTTC
CDR3aa: CASSLLGTGYSGANVLTF

abundance: .
j_gene: TRBJ2-1
v_gene: TRBV30
d_gene: TRBD2
CDR3nt: TGTGCCTGGAATGCCCTCAAGAAAACTAGCGGGTCCGCCTACAATGAGCAGTTCTTC
CDR3aa: CAWNALKKTSGSAYNEQFF

abundance: .
j_gene: TRBJ2-2
v_gene: TRBV4-3
d_gene: TRBD1
CDR3nt: TGCGCCAGCAGCCCCGCCCCCCGACAGGGAACCACCGGGGAGCTGTTTTTT
CDR3aa: CASSPAPRQGTTGELFF

abundance: few
j_gene: TRBJ2-3
v_gene: TRBV5-1
d_gene: .
CDR3nt: TGCGCCAGCAGTCGTTATACTAGCACAGATACGCAGTATTTT
CDR3aa: CASSRYTSTDTQYF

abundance: .
j_gene: TRBJ2-1
v_gene: TRBV5-1
d_gene: .
CDR3nt: TGCGCCAGCATGCCAGACAGCAATGAGCAGTTCTTC
CDR3aa: CASMPDSNEQFF

abundance: .
j_gene: TRBJ2-7
v_gene: TRBV2
d_gene: .
CDR3nt: TGTGCCAGCAGAGCGAGGGCTAATGCGTCCGAGCAGTACTTC
CDR3aa: CASRARANASEQYF

abundance: many
j_gene: TRBJ1-5
v_gene: TRBV5-1
d_gene: .
CDR3nt: TGCGCCAGCAGCTTGTCCGCAGGTGGCAGGAATCAGCCCCAGCATTTT
CDR3aa: CASSLSAGGRNQPQHF

abundance: many
j_gene: TRBJ1-1
v_gene: TRBV4-2
d_gene: .
CDR3nt: TGTGCCAGCAGCTTCCGAATTCGGACCGGGCCCACTGAAGCTTTCTTT
CDR3aa: CASSFRIRTGPTEAFF

abundance: few
j_gene: TRBJ2-1
v_gene: TRBV7-9
d_gene: TRBD2
CDR3nt: TGTGCCAGCAGCTTAGTGACTAGCGATGAGCAGTTCTTC
CDR3aa: CASSLVTSDEQFF

abundance: .
j_gene: TRBJ2-3
v_gene: TRBV5-6
d_gene: TRBD1
CDR3nt: TGTGCCAGCAGCTTTTTCGGGACAGGGGAGGCGCAGTATTTT
CDR3aa: CASSFFGTGEAQYF

abundance: few
j_gene: TRBJ1-2
v_gene: TRBV7-2
d_gene: .
CDR3nt: TGTGCCAGCAGCTCGAGCACAGGGCTACGTGGCTACACCTTC
CDR3aa: CASSSSTGLRGYTF

abundance: few
j_gene: TRBJ2-7
v_gene: TRBV29-1
d_gene: .
CDR3nt: TGCAGCGTTTCGGACGGGACCTACGAGCAGTACTTC
CDR3aa: CSVSDGTYEQYF

abundance: few
j_gene: TRBJ1-1
v_gene: TRBV24-1
d_gene: .
CDR3nt: TGTGCCACCAGGAACACAGGGAACACTGAAGCTTTCTTT
CDR3aa: CATRNTGNTEAFF

abundance: .
j_gene: TRBJ1-2
v_gene: TRBV13
d_gene: .
CDR3nt: TGTGCCAGCAGCCACCAACAGGGTGCTGGCTACACCTTC
CDR3aa: CASSHQQGAGYTF

abundance: .
j_gene: TRBJ2-5
v_gene: TRBV12-3/TRBV12-4
d_gene: TRBD2
CDR3nt: TGTGCCAGCAGTCTGACTCTTGGGACTAGCGGGATGGAGACCCAGTACTTC
CDR3aa: CASSLTLGTSGMETQYF

abundance: few
j_gene: TRBJ2-1
v_gene: TRBV15
d_gene: TRBD1
CDR3nt: TGTGCCACCAGCAGACCTAGACAGGGGTCCTACAATGAGCAGTTCTTC
CDR3aa: CATSRPRQGSYNEQFF

abundance: .
j_gene: TRBJ1-5
v_gene: TRBV20-1
d_gene: TRBD1
CDR3nt: TGCAGTGCTAGCCCAGACAGGGGGATCGATCAGCCCCAGCATTTT
CDR3aa: CSASPDRGIDQPQHF

abundance: many
j_gene: TRBJ2-5
v_gene: TRBV7-2
d_gene: TRBD1
CDR3nt: TGTGCCAGCAGCCTGGGGACAGAACAAGAGACCCAGTACTTC
CDR3aa: CASSLGTEQETQYF

abundance: many
j_gene: TRBJ2-1
v_gene: TRBV5-1
d_gene: TRBD2
CDR3nt: TGCGCCAGCAGCTTCTCGGGGGGAACTAATGAGCAGTTCTTC
CDR3aa: CASSFSGGTNEQFF

abundance: few
j_gene: TRBJ1-5
v_gene: TRBV24-1
d_gene: TRBD1
CDR3nt: TGTGCCACAGCCCGACAGGGTTTTCAGCCCCAGCATTTT
CDR3aa: CATARQGFQPQHF

abundance: .
j_gene: TRBJ2-2
v_gene: TRBV7-3
d_gene: .
CDR3nt: TGTGCCTGCAGCAAAGGGCTGGACACCGGGGAGCTGTTTTTT
CDR3aa: CACSKGLDTGELFF

abundance: .
j_gene: TRBJ1-1
v_gene: TRBV6-1
d_gene: .
CDR3nt: TGTGCCAGCCTACTTTATGTCACTGAAGCTTTCTTT
CDR3aa: CASLLYVTEAFF

abundance: .
j_gene: TRBJ1-5
v_gene: TRBV5-5
d_gene: TRBD1
CDR3nt: TGTGCCAGCAGCTTGGGACAGGGAAGTAGCAATCAGCCCCAGCATTTT
CDR3aa: CASSLGQGSSNQPQHF

abundance: .
j_gene: TRBJ1-2
v_gene: TRBV7-3
d_gene: .
CDR3nt: TGTGCCAGCAGCTTAAGAGAGGGGTCCGCGGGTGGCTACACCTTC
CDR3aa: CASSLREGSAGGYTF

abundance: .
j_gene: TRBJ1-1
v_gene: TRBV7-6
d_gene: TRBD1
CDR3nt: TGTGCCAGCAGCTTGTCAGGGGGCGTGAACACTGAAGCTTTCTTT
CDR3aa: CASSLSGGVNTEAFF